The T cell receptor (beta chain) under discussion was sequenced for a study of T-cell reconstitution after alpha-beta-depleted transplantation in children. This clonotype was recorded at least ten times. The CDR3 sequence is 12 residues long. Trimming shortened V by 7 bases and J by 3 bases, and 9 bases separated the two germline ends. It was with unique molecular identifiers that the TCRbeta library was prepared. MiXCR was run by TCRdb on the PCR reads, yielding one entry per CDR3 protein. The sample yields about 400,000 distinct CDR3 sequences, approximately 20% seen once. This clonotype originated in a human donor who donated a stem cell graft to a child with acute myeloid leukemia. The input for sequencing was PBMCs from the stem cell graft donor, taken from the stem cell graft. The chain links TRBV12-3 or TRBV12-4 to TRBJ1-1, with unresolved D. Written as DNA, the CDR3 is TGTGCCAGCAATAGGATGGACACTGAAGCTTTCTTT. Its protein is CASNRMDTEAFF.